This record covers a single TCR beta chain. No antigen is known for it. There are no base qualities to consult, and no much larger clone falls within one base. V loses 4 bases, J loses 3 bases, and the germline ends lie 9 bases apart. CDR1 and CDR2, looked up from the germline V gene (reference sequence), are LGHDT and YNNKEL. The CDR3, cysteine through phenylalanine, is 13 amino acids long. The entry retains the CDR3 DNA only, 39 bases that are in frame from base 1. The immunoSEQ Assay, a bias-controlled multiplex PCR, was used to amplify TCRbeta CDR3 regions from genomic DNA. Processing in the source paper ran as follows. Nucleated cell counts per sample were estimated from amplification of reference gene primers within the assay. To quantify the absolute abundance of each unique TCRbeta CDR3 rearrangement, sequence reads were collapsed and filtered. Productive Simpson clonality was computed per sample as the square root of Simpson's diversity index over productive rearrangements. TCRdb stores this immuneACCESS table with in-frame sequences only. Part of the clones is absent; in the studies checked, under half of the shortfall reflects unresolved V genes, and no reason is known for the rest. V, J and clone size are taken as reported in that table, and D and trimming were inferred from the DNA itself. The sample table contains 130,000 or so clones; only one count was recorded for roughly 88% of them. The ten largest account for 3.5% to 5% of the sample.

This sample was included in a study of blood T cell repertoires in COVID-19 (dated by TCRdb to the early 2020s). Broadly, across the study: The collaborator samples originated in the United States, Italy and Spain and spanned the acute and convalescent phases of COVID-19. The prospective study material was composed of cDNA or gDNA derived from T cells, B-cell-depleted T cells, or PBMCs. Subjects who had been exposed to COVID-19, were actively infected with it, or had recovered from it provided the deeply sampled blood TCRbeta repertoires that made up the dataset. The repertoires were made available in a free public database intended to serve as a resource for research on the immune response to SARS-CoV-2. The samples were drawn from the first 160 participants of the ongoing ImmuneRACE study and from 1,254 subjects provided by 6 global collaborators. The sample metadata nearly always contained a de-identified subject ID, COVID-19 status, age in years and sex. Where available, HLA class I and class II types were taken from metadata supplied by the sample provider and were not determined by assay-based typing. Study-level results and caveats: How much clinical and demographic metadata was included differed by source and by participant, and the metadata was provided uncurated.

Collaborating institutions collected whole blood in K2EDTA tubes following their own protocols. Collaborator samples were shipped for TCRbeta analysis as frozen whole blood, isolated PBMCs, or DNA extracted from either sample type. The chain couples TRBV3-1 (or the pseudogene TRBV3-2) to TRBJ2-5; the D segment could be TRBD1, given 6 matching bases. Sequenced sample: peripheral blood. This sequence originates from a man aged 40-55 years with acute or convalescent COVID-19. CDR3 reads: CASSLQGKETQYF. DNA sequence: TGTGCCAGCAGCCTTCAGGGGAAAGAGACCCAGTACTTC.